This T cell receptor (beta chain) comes out of a study of shared clonotypes between healthy human individuals. General study points: Of the naive CD4 clonotypes, approximately 5% were shared across a handful of donors.

Turning to this clone: Its antigen is not known.

CD4+ cells were split into CD45RA+ naive and CD45RA-negative memory subsets. Authors' processing steps: Filtering was not the same, since immunoSEQ gave junction-only sequences without quality scores. The protocol was immunoSEQ multiplex PCR, while the TCRdb copy is restricted to in-frame clones and leaves out a portion. D and trimming were read from the DNA, whereas the V and J calls and clone size are those reported in that table. Of 2 million to 3 million clones listed, approximately 93% were seen once; the top ten hold around 0.4%. Sequenced: naive CD4+ T cells from PBMCs. Specified subset: CD45RA+ positively selected. This receptor was obtained from a man aged 18 to 29 in good health. Some clones in this sample may be carry-over from other donors' samples.

The CDR3 reads CAWARGLSYEQYF. CDR3 DNA sequence: TGTGCCTGGGCCCGGGGGCTCTCCTACGAGCAGTACTTC. V usage is TRBV30 and J usage is TRBJ2-7; either TRBD1 or TRBD2 may supply D (6 bases each). The CDR3 totals 13 residues. V lost 5 bases and J lost 0, with 11 bases in between. The germline CDR1 and CDR2 sequences are GTSNPN and SVGIG (reference sequence).